This entry lists 17 T cell receptor beta chains sequenced from one sample in a study of control samples from healthy donors and cancer patients. Libraries were prepared by immunoSEQ multiplex PCR; TCRdb keeps only in-frame clonotypes and omits some of them. The repertoire consists of approximately 100,000 clones, with over 65% occurring once and the leading ten covering around 2.1%. What was sequenced was blood. The receptors were sampled from a woman aged 40 to 50 in good health.

The chain has TRBV9 and TRBJ2-7, with D perhaps TRBD1 (6 bases). This CDR3 contains 17 residues. CDR1 and CDR2 from the germline V gene are SGDLS and YYNGEE. V was shortened by 0 bases and J by 1 base, with 17 bases between the two germline ends. In DNA, the CDR3 is TGTGCCAGCAGCGTAGGAGACAGGTCCCTCTTTTCCTACGAGCAGTACTTC. This codes for CASSVGDRSLFSYEQYF.

The J gene is TRBJ1-2, the V gene TRBV5-4; D remains unclear. V lost 1 base and J lost 1, with 8 bases in between. From germline, CDR1 is SGHNT and CDR2 YYREEE (reference sequence). This CDR3 has 14 residues. This CDR3 reads CASSLSGFNYGYTF. The CDR3 region has the DNA TGTGCCAGCAGCTTGTCGGGGTTTAACTATGGCTACACCTTC.

V usage is TRBV19 and J usage is TRBJ1-2, with D perhaps matching TRBD1 (6 bases). The CDR3 has 16 residues. The ends were cut back, 4 bases at V and 0 bases at J, with 15 bases in the middle. Germline CDR1 reads LNHDA; CDR2 reads SQIVND (reference sequence). CDR3 protein: CASSTEGGRTNYGYTF. The CDR3 DNA reads TGTGCCAGTAGTACGGAGGGGGGGCGTACTAACTATGGCTACACCTTC.

The rearrangement links TRBV7-9 to TRBJ1-2; D not certain. V lost 6 bases to trimming and J lost 1 base, with 18 bases between them. CDR1 and CDR2 from the germline V gene are SEHNR and FQNEAQ (reference sequence). This CDR3 region has 16 residues. The chain's CDR3 is CASRGPLPVVNYGYTF. For the CDR3, the DNA is TGTGCCAGCAGGGGCCCCCTTCCGGTTGTTAACTATGGCTACACCTTC.

The V gene is TRBV4-3, the J gene TRBJ1-5; 8 nucleotides align to TRBD1. The CDR3 covers 15 residues. The V gene's germline CDR1 is LGHNA and CDR2 YSLEER. The ends lost 0 bases at V and 6 bases at J; junction bases unmatched: 4. Here the CDR3 reads CASSQDSQGGQPQHF. CDR3 bases: TGCGCCAGCAGCCAAGATTCACAGGGGGGTCAGCCCCAGCATTTT.

This clone has a single count. The gene calls are TRBV7-2 and TRBJ2-7, with a weak D call TRBD2 (6 bases). This CDR3 spans 15 amino acids. Germline loops: CDR1 SGHTA, CDR2 FQGNSA. V lost 1 base and J 3 bases, leaving 13 bases between the germline ends. This CDR3 reads CASSLVGDSFYEQYF. The CDR3 DNA reads as TGTGCCAGCAGCTTAGTAGGGGACTCTTTCTACGAGCAGTACTTC.

The chain carries TRBV27 and TRBJ1-4, with 8 bases lining up with TRBD1. There are 15 residues in the CDR3. CDR1 is MNHEY and CDR2 is SMNVEV in the germline V gene (reference sequence). The J segment lost 6 bases and the V segment lost 1 base, leaving 4 bases of the junction unmatched. The CDR3 DNA reads TGTGCCAGCAGTTTATTCCCAGGGGGCGATGAAAAACTGTTTTTT. This sequence encodes CASSLFPGGDEKLFF.

The chain uses TRBV6-2 or TRBV6-3 and TRBJ1-2, with D tentatively TRBD1 (6 bases). This CDR3 spans 14 amino acids. CDR1 is MNHEY, CDR2 SVGEGT, per germline. Trimming removed 6 bases at V and 4 bases at J, with 15 bases between. The CDR3 DNA sequence: TGTGCCAGCAGCCCCCGGACAGTTCCCTATGGCTACACCTTC. It yields the protein CASSPRTVPYGYTF.

CDR3 residues: CASSHHLQGALPGANVLTF. The CDR3 nucleotides read TGCGCCAGCAGCCACCATCTCCAGGGGGCTCTACCTGGGGCCAACGTCCTGACTTTC. The chain combines TRBV4-1 with TRBJ2-6; 8 bases line up with TRBD1. The V segment lost 3 bases and the J segment 2 bases; nucleotides outside the gene matches: 12. The germline V gene has CDR1 MGHRA and CDR2 YSYEKL. The CDR3 totals 19 residues.

V usage is TRBV6-5 and J usage is TRBJ2-1; 7 positions match TRBD2. J was trimmed by 1 base and V by 5 bases; bases with no gene match: 5. The V gene's germline CDR1 is MNHEY and CDR2 SVGAGI. The CDR3 loop spans 15 amino acids. The CDR3 DNA sequence: TGTGCCAGCAGTCCAGAGCGGGGTTCCTACAATGAGCAGTTCTTC. It specifies CASSPERGSYNEQFF.

This clone appeared once. V and J are TRBV4-1 and TRBJ2-6; D is possibly TRBD1 (6 bases). V was clipped by 1 base and J by 3 bases, with 13 bases between them. Germline CDR1 MGHRA, CDR2 YSYEKL. The CDR3 has 17 residues. The DNA for the CDR3 is TGCGCCAGCAGCCAAGGAACAGGGTATTTTGGGGCCAACGTCCTGACTTTC. It translates to CASSQGTGYFGANVLTF.

V usage is TRBV5-1 and J usage is TRBJ1-2, with 8 bases aligning to TRBD1. Trimming took 0 bases from V and 4 from J; bases not matched to a gene: 8. CDR1 is SGHRS and CDR2 is YFSETQ in the germline V gene. This CDR3 has 16 amino acids. The CDR3 spells CASSLGGQAKVYGYTF. In DNA form, the CDR3 reads TGCGCCAGCAGCTTGGGGGGACAGGCTAAAGTCTATGGCTACACCTTC.

V is TRBV6-4 and J is TRBJ2-2; possibly TRBD2 for D (7 bases). Looked up from germline, CDR1 is MRHNA and CDR2 is SNTAGT. This CDR3 comprises 16 residues. The ends were cut back, 4 bases at V and 4 bases at J, with 16 bases in the middle. CDR3 amino acids: CASSVSGGARTGELFF. CDR3 DNA: TGTGCCAGCAGTGTGAGTGGGGGGGCCCGCACCGGGGAGCTGTTTTTT.

V usage is TRBV6-1 and J usage is TRBJ2-3; 9 bases align to TRBD1. The CDR3 totals 14 residues. After removal of 5 bases from V and 1 base from J, the junction contained 1 base not matched to a gene. Germline V CDR1 and CDR2: MNHNS, SASEGT. The CDR3 spells CASSRTGGTDTQYF. CDR3 sequence (DNA): TGTGCCAGCAGTCGGACAGGGGGCACAGATACGCAGTATTTT.

Only one count was recorded for this clone. This chain connects TRBV7-3 to TRBJ2-5; D unclear. This CDR3 is built from 10 residues. V was pared by 7 bases and J by 6 bases, with 6 bases between. Looked up from germline, CDR1 is SGHTA and CDR2 is FQGTGA. The CDR3 DNA reads as TGTGCCAGCACCAAAAAGACCCAGTACTTC. Protein product: CASTKKTQYF.

This chain links TRBV4-1 with TRBJ2-4; D remains unclear. Germline-derived CDR1 and CDR2 are MGHRA and YSYEKL. Trimming removed 0 bases from V and 3 bases from J, with 12 bases in between. CDR3 size: 16 residues. CDR3: CASSQDLHQDKNIQYF. The DNA of the CDR3 is TGCGCCAGCAGCCAAGATCTCCACCAGGACAAAAACATTCAGTACTTC.

The rearrangement joins TRBV7-2 to TRBJ2-4; 8 bases are shared with TRBD1. There are 14 residues in the CDR3. With 1 base clipped from V and 7 bases from J, the junction kept 3 bases outside the gene matches. The germline V gene encodes CDR1 SGHTA and CDR2 FQGNSA. The CDR3 region is CASSLDRGNNIQYF. Written as DNA, the CDR3 is TGTGCCAGCAGCTTAGACAGGGGGAATAACATTCAGTACTTC. Together with reference TRBV7-2 and TRBJ2-4, the CDR3 gives the full variable domain: GAGVSQSPSNKVTEKGKDVELRCDPISGHTALYWYRQSLGQGLEFLIYFQGNSAPDKSGLPSDRFSAERTGGSVSTLTIQRTQQEDSAVYLCASSLDRGNNIQYFGAGTRLSVL.